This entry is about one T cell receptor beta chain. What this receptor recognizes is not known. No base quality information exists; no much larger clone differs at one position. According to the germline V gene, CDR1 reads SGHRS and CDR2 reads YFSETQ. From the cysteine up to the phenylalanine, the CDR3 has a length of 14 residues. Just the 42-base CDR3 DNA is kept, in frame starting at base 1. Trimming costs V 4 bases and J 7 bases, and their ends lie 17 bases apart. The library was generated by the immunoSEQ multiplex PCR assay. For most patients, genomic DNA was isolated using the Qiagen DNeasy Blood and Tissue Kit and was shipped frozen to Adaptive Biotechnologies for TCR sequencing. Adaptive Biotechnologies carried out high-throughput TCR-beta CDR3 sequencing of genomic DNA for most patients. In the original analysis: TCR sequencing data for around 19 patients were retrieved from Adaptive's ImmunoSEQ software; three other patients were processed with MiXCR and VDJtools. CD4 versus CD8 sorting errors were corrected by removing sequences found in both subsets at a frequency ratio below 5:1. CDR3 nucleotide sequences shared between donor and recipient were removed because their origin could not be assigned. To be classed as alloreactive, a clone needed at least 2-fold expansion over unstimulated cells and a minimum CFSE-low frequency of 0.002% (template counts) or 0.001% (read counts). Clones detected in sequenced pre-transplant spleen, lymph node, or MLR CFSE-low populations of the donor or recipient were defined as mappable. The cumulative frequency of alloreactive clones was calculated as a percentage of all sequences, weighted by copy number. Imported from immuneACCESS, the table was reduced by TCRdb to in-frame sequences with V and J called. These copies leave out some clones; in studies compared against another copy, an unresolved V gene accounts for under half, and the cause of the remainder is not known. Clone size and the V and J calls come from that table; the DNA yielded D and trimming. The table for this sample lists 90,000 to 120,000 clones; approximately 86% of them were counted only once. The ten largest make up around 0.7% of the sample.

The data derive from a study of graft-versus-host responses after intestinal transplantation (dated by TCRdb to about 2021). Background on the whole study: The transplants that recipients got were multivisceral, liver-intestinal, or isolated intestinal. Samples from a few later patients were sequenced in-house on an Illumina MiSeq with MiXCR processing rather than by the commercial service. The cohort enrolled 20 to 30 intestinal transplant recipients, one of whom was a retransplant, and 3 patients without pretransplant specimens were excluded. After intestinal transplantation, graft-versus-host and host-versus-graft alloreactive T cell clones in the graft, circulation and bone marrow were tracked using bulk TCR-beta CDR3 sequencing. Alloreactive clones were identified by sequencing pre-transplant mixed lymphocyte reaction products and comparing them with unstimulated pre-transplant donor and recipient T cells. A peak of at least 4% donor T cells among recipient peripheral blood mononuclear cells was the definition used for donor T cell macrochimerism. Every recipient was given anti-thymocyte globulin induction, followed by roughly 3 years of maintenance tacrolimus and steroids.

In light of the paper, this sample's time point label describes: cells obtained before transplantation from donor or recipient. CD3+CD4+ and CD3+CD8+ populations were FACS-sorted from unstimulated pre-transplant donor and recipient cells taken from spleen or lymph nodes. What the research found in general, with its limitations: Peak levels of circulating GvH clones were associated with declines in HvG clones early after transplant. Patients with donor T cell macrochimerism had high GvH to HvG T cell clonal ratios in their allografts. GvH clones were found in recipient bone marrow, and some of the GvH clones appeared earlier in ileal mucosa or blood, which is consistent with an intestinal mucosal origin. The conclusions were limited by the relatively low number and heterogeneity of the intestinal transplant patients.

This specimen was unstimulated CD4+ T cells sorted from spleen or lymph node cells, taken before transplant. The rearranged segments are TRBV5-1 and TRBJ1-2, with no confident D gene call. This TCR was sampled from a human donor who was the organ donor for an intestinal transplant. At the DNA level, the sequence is TGCGCCAGCAGCCCCATGGGTCGGAGCACTGGCTACACCTTC. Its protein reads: CASSPMGRSTGYTF.